The 27 T cell receptor beta chains given below trace back to one sample, sequenced in a study of blood T cell repertoires in COVID-19. Here immunoSEQ multiplex PCR was the method, and the copy in TCRdb shows in-frame clones only, minus some. The table has about 160,000 clones, approximately 86% seen once. The sequenced material came from peripheral blood. These receptors were collected from a woman aged 80 or over with active or convalescent COVID-19.

This clone was recorded only once. This chain uses TRBV9 with TRBJ2-5; D is possibly TRBD1 (6 bases). V lost 4 bases and J 3 bases, leaving 19 bases between the germline ends. This CDR3 has 16 amino acids. The germline V gene has CDR1 SGDLS and CDR2 YYNGEE. The CDR3 loop reads CASSRLQGVPKETQYF. DNA of the CDR3: TGTGCCAGCAGCCGCCTACAGGGTGTCCCTAAAGAGACCCAGTACTTC.

This clone was observed once. The chain is built from TRBV18 and TRBJ2-5; no clear D gene. V shed 2 bases and J shed 0 bases, with 10 bases lying between them. Germline V gene data show CDR1 as KGHSH and CDR2 as LQKENI. This CDR3 has 15 amino acids. The CDR3 spells CASSPATSNQETQYF. The CDR3 coding sequence is TGTGCCAGCTCACCAGCGACATCGAACCAAGAGACCCAGTACTTC.

With regard to this clone: The sample carries other DNA sequences with the same CDR3. The genes are TRBV28 and TRBJ1-5, with 8 bases matching TRBD1. The CDR3 runs 15 residues. After removal of 6 bases from V and 2 bases from J, the junction contained 6 bases not matched to a gene. Germline V gene sequence: CDR1 MDHEN, CDR2 SYDVKM. The CDR3 loop reads CASSSSGQGNQPQHF. CDR3 in DNA: TGTGCCAGCAGCTCGTCGGGACAGGGCAATCAGCCCCAGCATTTT.

The chain links TRBV3-1 (or the pseudogene TRBV3-2) to TRBJ1-1, with D tentatively TRBD1 (5 bases). V lost 9 bases and J 5 bases, leaving 13 bases between the germline ends. Germline CDR1 LGHDT, CDR2 YNNKEL (reference sequence). This CDR3 is built from 12 residues. CDR3 DNA: TGTGCCAGTGCGGGGGGGGGAACTGAAGCTTTCTTT. This gives the protein CASAGGGTEAFF.

The count of this clone is one. This chain connects TRBV7-2 to TRBJ2-7; 10 nucleotides match TRBD2. With V trimmed by 3 bases and J by 1 base, 3 bases remained unmatched. This CDR3 is built from 15 residues. Germline CDR1 reads SGHTA; CDR2 reads FQGNSA. CDR3 residues: CASSFLAGESYEQYF. CDR3 nucleotide sequence: TGTGCCAGCAGCTTCCTAGCGGGAGAGTCCTACGAGCAGTACTTC.

V usage is TRBV5-1 and J usage is TRBJ2-5; D is perhaps TRBD2 (5 bases). The V end was cut by 4 bases, the J end by 2 bases, with 12 bases between. CDR3 length: 14 amino acids. CDR1 is SGHRS, CDR2 YFSETQ, per germline. The CDR3 DNA follows: TGCGCCAGCAGCCGGTCCGGCGGGCAAGAGACCCAGTACTTC. The encoded protein is CASSRSGGQETQYF.

The chain uses TRBV20-1 and TRBJ1-3; no reliable D call. Trimming took off 3 bases at V and 3 bases at J, with 3 bases between the two ends. Germline CDR1 DFQATT, CDR2 SNEGSKA (reference sequence). The CDR3 loop spans 11 amino acids. As DNA, the CDR3 is TGCAGTGCTAGCGGTGGAAACACCATATATTTT. Its translation: CSASGGNTIYF.

The CDR3 nucleotides read TGTGCCAGCAGTGAAACCCGTAAGGTCGGGGCGGGAGGCACGAAGGATACGCAGTATTTT. This codes for CASSETRKVGAGGTKDTQYF. V is TRBV6-1 and J is TRBJ2-3; 8 bases map to TRBD2. The V gene's germline CDR1 is MNHNS and CDR2 SASEGT. V was clipped by 2 bases and J by 6 bases; unmatched bases: 22. The CDR3 spans 20 residues.

This chain links TRBV2 with TRBJ1-2; D is uncertain. This CDR3 has 13 residues. V was trimmed by 11 bases and J by 5 bases, leaving 18 bases between them. Germline-derived CDR1 and CDR2 are SNHLY and FYNNEI. The CDR3 DNA reads TGTGCCTCCCACGGGTTCAGGACTTATGGCTACACCTTC. This sequence encodes CASHGFRTYGYTF.

This clone was observed once. The chain uses TRBV19 and TRBJ1-2; 8 bases fit TRBD1. Germline assignment: CDR1 LNHDA and CDR2 SQIVND (reference sequence). The CDR3 has 14 residues. After removal of 2 bases from V and 7 bases from J, the junction contained 6 bases not matched to a gene. The CDR3 sequence is CASSIQGAPSGYTF. As DNA, the CDR3 is TGTGCCAGTAGTATACAGGGGGCCCCGAGTGGCTACACCTTC.

This rearrangement joins TRBV18 to TRBJ2-1; 11 positions agree with TRBD2. V gave up 6 bases and J gave up 8 bases; unmatched junction bases: 12. The germline CDR1 and CDR2 sequences are KGHSH and LQKENI. This CDR3 is built from 16 residues. The CDR3 spells CASSPGLADIRDEQFF. In DNA form, the CDR3 reads TGTGCCAGCTCCCCGGGACTAGCGGATATTAGGGATGAGCAGTTCTTC.

J is TRBJ2-6 and V is TRBV3-1 (or the pseudogene TRBV3-2), with TRBD1 matching 11 bases. Germline V lookup: CDR1 LGHDT, CDR2 YNNKEL (reference sequence). J lost 2 bases, V lost 4 bases, and 1 base had no gene match. This CDR3 has 16 residues. CDR3 sequence reads: CASSRTGGAGANVLTF. CDR3 DNA sequence: TGTGCCAGCAGCCGGACAGGGGGCGCTGGGGCCAACGTCCTGACTTTC.

The sample holds one count of this clone. V and J are TRBV5-1 and TRBJ2-1; D might be TRBD1 (5 bases). The germline V gene encodes CDR1 SGHRS and CDR2 YFSETQ. This CDR3 region has 13 residues. The V gene lost 4 bases and the J gene lost 4 bases, with 9 bases spanning the gap. This CDR3 reads CASSPGHYNEQFF. The CDR3, as DNA: TGCGCCAGCAGCCCCGGACATTACAATGAGCAGTTCTTC. Complete variable domain (other parts from reference TRBV5-1 and TRBJ2-1): KAGVTQTPRYLIKTRGQQVTLSCSPISGHRSVSWYQQTPGQGLQFLFEYFSETQRNKGNFPGRFSGRQFSNSRSEMNVSTLELGDSALYLCASSPGHYNEQFFGPGTRLTVL.

The CDR3 here is CASSPRPWTSGRQSSYNEQFF. For the CDR3, the DNA is TGTGCCAGCTCACCGAGACCGTGGACTAGCGGGAGGCAGAGCTCCTACAATGAGCAGTTCTTC. The chain is built from TRBV18 and TRBJ2-1; the match to TRBD2 covers 14 bases. Germline lookup yields CDR1 KGHSH and CDR2 LQKENI. Trimming removed 3 bases from V and 0 bases from J; junction bases left unmatched: 13. The CDR3 covers 21 residues. Looking up the rest from reference TRBV18 and TRBJ2-1 gives the full variable domain: NAGVMQNPRHLVRRRGQEARLRCSPMKGHSHVYWYRQLPEEGLKFMVYLQKENIIDESGMPKERFSAEFPKEGPSILRIQQVVRGDSAAYFCASSPRPWTSGRQSSYNEQFFGPGTRLTVL.

The chain links TRBV6-5 to TRBJ2-7; D is unclear. Trimming cost V 6 bases and J 3 bases, with 12 bases left between them. There are 13 residues in the CDR3. In germline, CDR1 is MNHEY, CDR2 SVGAGI. CDR3 region: CASRYDTNYEQYF. DNA for the CDR3: TGTGCCAGCAGATATGACACAAACTACGAGCAGTACTTC.

This clone was detected only once. The genes are TRBV6-1 and TRBJ2-3; possible D gene TRBD2, 6 bases. The CDR3 runs to 18 residues. V lost 2 bases to trimming and J lost 5 bases, with 23 bases between them. Germline lookup yields CDR1 MNHNS and CDR2 SASEGT. The CDR3 DNA sequence: TGTGCCAGCAGTGAAACCCTGCTAGCCGCCGTGGGGGGAGATACGCAGTATTTT. This translates into CASSETLLAAVGGDTQYF.

This rearrangement joins TRBV5-8 to TRBJ2-1; 11 nucleotides align to TRBD2. Germline V gives CDR1 SGHTS, CDR2 YDEGEE. This CDR3 is built from 15 residues. V dropped 4 bases and J dropped 4; count of bases not matched to a gene: 4. CDR3 sequence reads: CASSHGLAGYNEQFF. The CDR3 DNA reads TGTGCCAGCAGCCATGGACTAGCGGGTTACAATGAGCAGTTCTTC. The full variable domain, in which reference TRBV5-8 and TRBJ2-1 provide the parts outside the CDR3, is EAGVTQSPTHLIKTRGQQATLRCSPISGHTSVYWYQQALGLGLQFLLWYDEGEERNRGNFPPRFSGRQFPNYSSELNVNALELEDSALYLCASSHGLAGYNEQFFGPGTRLTVL.

The chain has TRBV3-1 (or the pseudogene TRBV3-2) and TRBJ2-7; TRBD1 might be the D (6 bases). V was cut by 4 bases and J by 2 bases, with 15 bases left in between. In germline, CDR1 is LGHDT, CDR2 YNNKEL (reference sequence). There are 15 residues in the CDR3. The CDR3 coding sequence is TGTGCCAGCAGCCGAATAGGGGGATCCCCCTACGAGCAGTACTTC. Residues: CASSRIGGSPYEQYF.

The J gene is TRBJ2-7, the V gene TRBV5-4; D might be TRBD2 (5 bases). This CDR3 has 16 amino acids. The V gene's germline CDR1 is SGHNT and CDR2 YYREEE (reference sequence). Trimming took off 1 base at V and 4 bases at J, with 18 bases between the two ends. CDR3 residues: CASSLSGGGGRYEQYF. The DNA for the CDR3 is TGTGCCAGCAGCTTGTCAGGAGGAGGTGGAAGATACGAGCAGTACTTC. The whole variable domain, filled in from reference TRBV5-4 and TRBJ2-7, reads ETGVTQSPTHLIKTRGQQVTLRCSSQSGHNTVSWYQQALGQGPQFIFQYYREEENGRGNFPPRFSGLQFPNYSSELNVNALELDDSALYLCASSLSGGGGRYEQYFGPGTRLTVT.

This clone was observed once. The J gene is TRBJ2-2, the V gene TRBV5-1, with 13 bases identical to TRBD2. Germline loops: CDR1 SGHRS, CDR2 YFSETQ. V was clipped by 4 bases and J by 3 bases; unmatched bases: 3. This CDR3 spans 16 amino acids. Written as DNA, the CDR3 is TGCGCCAGCAGCGGGGGACTAGCGGGATACACCGGGGAGCTGTTTTTT. Translation gives CASSGGLAGYTGELFF.

The rearrangement uses TRBV11-2 and TRBJ1-3; perhaps TRBD1 as D (5 bases). Germline V gene sequence: CDR1 SGHAT, CDR2 FQNNGV. This CDR3 comprises 15 residues. V was clipped by 7 bases and J by 0 bases, with 13 bases between them. CDR3 sequence reads: CASTIRGVSGNTIYF. CDR3 coding DNA: TGTGCCAGCACCATTCGGGGGGTCTCTGGAAACACCATATATTTT.

This chain joins TRBV11-3 and TRBJ1-1; 7 bases are a match to TRBD1. The germline V gene has CDR1 SGHNT and CDR2 YENEEA. V dropped 4 bases and J dropped 7; count of bases not matched to a gene: 3. There are 12 residues in the CDR3. The DNA of the CDR3 is TGTGCCAGCAGCTCCAGGACAGGTGAAGCTTTCTTT. Translation: CASSSRTGEAFF. The full variable domain, rest sourced from reference TRBV11-3 and TRBJ1-1, is EAGVVQSPRYKIIEKKQPVAFWCNPISGHNTLYWYLQNLGQGPELLIRYENEEAVDDSQLPKDRFSAERLKGVDSTLKIQPAELGDSAVYLCASSSRTGEAFFGQGTRLTVV.

CDR3 in DNA: TGTGCCAGCAGCCCGCAAGGGGGCCTCAGAGCTAACACTGAAGCTTTCTTT. As protein: CASSPQGGLRANTEAFF. V usage is TRBV5-4 and J usage is TRBJ1-1, with TRBD1 matching 7 bases. Looked up from germline, CDR1 is SGHNT and CDR2 is YYREEE (reference sequence). V was pared by 4 bases and J by 2 bases, with 14 bases of the junction left unmatched. The CDR3 extends over 17 amino acids.

The chain's CDR3 is CASSFMWEGQYEQYF. CDR3 bases: TGTGCCAGCAGCTTCATGTGGGAGGGCCAGTACGAGCAGTACTTC. This chain links TRBV7-9 with TRBJ2-7; 7 nucleotides align to TRBD2. The CDR3 contains 15 residues. V dropped 3 bases and J dropped 4; count of bases not matched to a gene: 9. Germline CDR1 reads SEHNR; CDR2 reads FQNEAQ (reference sequence).

This rearrangement joins TRBV5-1 to TRBJ2-3, with 10 nucleotides matching TRBD2. CDR3 length: 16 amino acids. The ends lost 5 bases at V and 3 bases at J; junction bases unmatched: 9. Germline CDR1 SGHRS, CDR2 YFSETQ. The CDR3 loop is CASRPTGLAETDTQYF. The CDR3 region has the DNA TGCGCCAGCAGGCCGACAGGACTAGCGGAAACAGATACGCAGTATTTT.

V and J are TRBV11-2 and TRBJ1-4, with D possibly matching TRBD1 (6 bases). The CDR3 contains 15 residues. V lost 5 bases to trimming and J lost 7 bases, with 17 bases between them. Germline V CDR1 and CDR2: SGHAT, FQNNGV. The CDR3 nucleotides are TGTGCCAGCAGCCGAAGCGGGGGCGTTAGTGAAAAACTGTTTTTT. Translated, it gives CASSRSGGVSEKLFF.

This clone was recorded once. The V call is TRBV7-3, the J call TRBJ2-2, with 7 bases matching TRBD2. CDR1 is SGHTA and CDR2 is FQGTGA in the germline V gene. The CDR3 loop spans 16 amino acids. The J segment lost 0 bases and the V segment lost 7 bases, leaving 8 bases of the junction unmatched. In DNA form, the CDR3 reads TGTGCCAGCACCCCTCAACTAGCGACGAACACCGGGGAGCTGTTTTTT. It yields the protein CASTPQLATNTGELFF.